The source of this T cell receptor beta chain is a study of T cell clones after liver transplantation. The data were produced by immunoSEQ multiplex PCR, yet TCRdb's version contains in-frame clones alone and is incomplete. The sample shows 15,000 to 20,000 clones, around 84% of them seen only once. The sample holds many counts of this clone. The CDR3 contains 14 residues. Between the trimmed V and J ends, which lost 8 bases and 1 base, there was a span of 13 bases. The germline gives CDR1 SGHTA, CDR2 FQGNSA. Here the sequenced sample was CD8+ T cells from blood, taken about 50 months after liver transplant. The receptor was derived from a human patient who received a liver transplant. Some T cells may be transferred from the graft donor. The V gene is TRBV7-2, the J gene TRBJ2-3; D tentatively reads TRBD1 or TRBD2 (5 bases each). The CDR3 DNA sequence: TGTGCCAGCGCCCCGGGACCCGGCACAGATACGCAGTATTTT. As protein: CASAPGPGTDTQYF.